A single sample gave rise to the 19 T cell receptor beta chains below, sequenced in a study of blood T cell repertoires in COVID-19. The method was immunoSEQ multiplex PCR; TCRdb's version includes in-frame clones alone and lacks a portion of them. The sample records roughly 87,000 clones, about 88% being singletons. The material sequenced was peripheral blood. The receptors stem from a woman of 80 years or more with active COVID-19.

The chain has TRBV28 and TRBJ2-3; 8 bases align to TRBD2. The J segment lost 1 base and the V segment lost 9 bases, leaving 12 bases of the junction unmatched. CDR1 and CDR2 (germline): MDHEN, SYDVKM. There are 16 residues in the CDR3. The CDR3 DNA sequence: TGTGCCAGTTCTGGGGGCGGGGGGTTCGGCACAGATACGCAGTATTTT. It is translated as CASSGGGGFGTDTQYF.

The chain employs TRBV6-2 or TRBV6-3 and TRBJ2-1, with D possibly matching TRBD2 (5 bases). The CDR3 has 18 residues. V lost 0 bases, J lost 9 bases, and 24 bases lay in between. Germline-derived CDR1 and CDR2 are MNHEY and SVGEGT. In DNA form, the CDR3 reads TGTGCCAGCAGTTACTCGATTGGGAGTAGAATCACAGAGGCTGAGCAGTTCTTC. Amino acids: CASSYSIGSRITEAEQFF.

A word on this clone: The junction and the germline gene differ at one end; a read error may be behind it. The chain links TRBV20-1 to TRBJ2-5; D is uncertain. The V gene's germline CDR1 is DFQATT and CDR2 SNEGSKA (reference sequence). The CDR3 is 9 amino acids. The CDR3 region has the DNA TGCAGTGCTACCGGCAGGCAGGACTTC. Translation gives CSATGRQDF.

V usage is TRBV7-9 and J usage is TRBJ2-7, with D possibly being TRBD2 (5 bases). CDR3 length equals 13 residues. V was pared by 2 bases and J by 3 bases, with 8 bases between. Germline CDR1 reads SEHNR; CDR2 reads FQNEAQ (reference sequence). The CDR3 DNA follows: TGTGCCAGCAGCTTACACGGGATCTACGAGCAGTACTTC. This sequence encodes CASSLHGIYEQYF.

V usage is TRBV7-9 and J usage is TRBJ1-1; 12 bases align to TRBD1. CDR3 length equals 17 residues. V dropped 5 bases and J dropped 3; count of bases not matched to a gene: 10. Germline V gene sequence: CDR1 SEHNR, CDR2 FQNEAQ (reference sequence). The CDR3, as DNA: TGTGCCAGCAGCCGGGACAGGGGGCAAGTCGGGGACACTGAAGCTTTCTTT. Its protein product is CASSRDRGQVGDTEAFF.

CDR3 region: CATSDSDREQFF. The CDR3 nucleotides are TGTGCCACCAGTGACTCGGACAGGGAGCAGTTCTTC. J is TRBJ2-1 and V is TRBV24-1; 7 bases align to TRBD1. The CDR3 spans 12 residues. The germline gives CDR1 KGHDR, CDR2 SFDVKD. The V segment lost 4 bases and the J segment 10 bases; nucleotides outside the gene matches: 3.

This clone occurred a few times. CDR3 residues: CASVPGSTDTQYF. The CDR3, as DNA: TGTGCCAGCGTCCCAGGTAGCACAGATACGCAGTATTTT. The chain uses TRBV7-9 and TRBJ2-3; D not certain. V gave up 8 bases and J gave up 0 bases, with 9 bases separating them. The CDR3 runs 13 residues. CDR1 is SEHNR, CDR2 FQNEAQ, per germline (reference sequence).

The chain uses TRBV7-9 and TRBJ1-5; D not certain. V lost 4 bases and J lost 5, with 9 bases in between. In germline, CDR1 is SEHNR, CDR2 FQNEAQ (reference sequence). The CDR3 runs 13 residues. CDR3 nucleotides: TGTGCCAGCAGCTCCCATACTGATCAGCCCCAGCATTTT. It specifies CASSSHTDQPQHF.

The chain employs TRBV30 and TRBJ2-7; no reliable D call. The CDR3 has 12 residues. Germline V gene sequence: CDR1 GTSNPN, CDR2 SVGIG (reference sequence). The V end lost 4 bases, the J end lost 4 bases, and 11 bases lay between the germline ends. The CDR3 nucleotides are TGTGCCTGGACTATATCTGGTTACGAGCAGTACTTC. Its protein is CAWTISGYEQYF.

The gene calls are TRBV6-2 or TRBV6-3 and TRBJ1-1; D gene uncertain. The V gene's germline CDR1 is MNHEY and CDR2 SVGEGT. The CDR3 contains 12 residues. Trimming stripped 4 bases from V and 1 base from J, with 4 bases between. The CDR3 loop reads CASSSGNTEAFF. As DNA, the CDR3 is TGTGCCAGCAGTTCCGGGAACACTGAAGCTTTCTTT.

The genes are TRBV18 and TRBJ1-2; 10 positions agree with TRBD1. The germline V gene encodes CDR1 KGHSH and CDR2 LQKENI. V lost 6 bases and J lost 3; bases outside the gene matches: 7. This CDR3 comprises 15 residues. The CDR3 coding sequence is TGTGCCAGCTCTCTCGGGACAGGGGTACACTATGGCTACACCTTC. This sequence encodes CASSLGTGVHYGYTF.

This clone was seen a handful of times. The gene calls are TRBV3-1 (or the pseudogene TRBV3-2) and TRBJ2-3; 7 nucleotides line up with TRBD1. The CDR3 is 16 residues long. Per germline, CDR1 LGHDT and CDR2 YNNKEL (reference sequence). V shed 4 bases, J shed 1 base, and the junction held 8 bases outside the gene matches. In nucleotides, the CDR3 is TGTGCCAGCAGCCCAGGGGGTAGCGCGGGCACAGATACGCAGTATTTT. This gives the protein CASSPGGSAGTDTQYF.

The rearrangement uses TRBV2 and TRBJ2-2; no clear D gene. Deletions cut 6 bases from V and 1 base from J, with 9 bases between. Germline loops: CDR1 SNHLY, CDR2 FYNNEI. There are 14 residues in the CDR3. CDR3 sequence (DNA): TGTGCCAGCAGGGGCCGAATGAACACCGGGGAGCTGTTTTTT. Translating it yields CASRGRMNTGELFF.

This rearrangement joins TRBV4-1 to TRBJ1-2; TRBD1 matches at 10 bases. V shed 2 bases and J 0 bases; nucleotides not matched to a gene: 12. CDR1 is MGHRA, CDR2 YSYEKL, per germline. CDR3 length: 19 residues. The CDR3 DNA follows: TGCGCCAGCAGCCAAACCCCCGGGACAGGGGATGTCCCTAACTATGGCTACACCTTC. This translates into CASSQTPGTGDVPNYGYTF.

The V and J genes are TRBV29-1 and TRBJ2-7; TRBD1 aligns across 8 bases. This CDR3 is built from 15 residues. Germline values: CDR1 SQVTM, CDR2 ANQGSEA. Trimming cost V 4 bases and J 4 bases; bases outside gene matches: 12. CDR3 coding DNA: TGCAGCGTTGCCCCCAGGACAGGGATTGTATACGAGCAGTACTTC. Translated, it gives CSVAPRTGIVYEQYF.

This chain joins TRBV6-4 and TRBJ2-1; 11 positions match TRBD2. V lost 6 bases and J lost 8; bases outside the gene matches: 12. The CDR3 covers 16 residues. CDR1 MRHNA and CDR2 SNTAGT come from the germline V gene. The CDR3 is CASSALASGGRHEQFF. CDR3 in DNA: TGTGCCAGCAGCGCCCTAGCTAGCGGGGGGAGGCATGAGCAGTTCTTC.

The J gene is TRBJ2-7, the V gene TRBV7-9; 8 positions match TRBD2. The CDR3 spans 15 residues. With 3 bases clipped from V and 5 bases from J, the junction kept 9 bases outside the gene matches. Looked up from germline, CDR1 is SEHNR and CDR2 is FQNEAQ (reference sequence). The CDR3 reads CASSLSGSSSHEQYF. The DNA for the CDR3 is TGTGCCAGCAGCTTGAGCGGGAGTAGTTCCCACGAGCAGTACTTC.

The chain carries TRBV7-2 and TRBJ2-1; 8 bases map to TRBD2. The ends lost 1 base at V and 7 bases at J; junction bases unmatched: 9. Per the germline V gene, CDR1 is SGHTA and CDR2 is FQGNSA. The length of the CDR3 is 16 residues. In nucleotides, the CDR3 is TGTGCCAGCAGCTTAGGTCCCCGGGAGGGCTTGAATGAGCAGTTCTTC. Its translation is CASSLGPREGLNEQFF.

The chain links TRBV5-6 to TRBJ2-2; D unresolved. The CDR3 loop spans 13 amino acids. V was shortened by 1 base and J by 5 bases, with 6 bases between the two germline ends. Germline assignment: CDR1 SGHDT and CDR2 YYEEEE. The CDR3 region is CASSLSLTGELFF. As DNA, the CDR3 is TGTGCCAGCAGCTTGAGCCTAACCGGGGAGCTGTTTTTT.